The next 18 T cell receptor beta chains were all read from a single sample in a study of T cells after yellow fever vaccination. TCRdb recomputed calls from the 5' RACE reads with MiXCR, one row per CDR3 protein. The data show some 200,000 distinct CDR3 sequences, 3% to 4% seen once. The input for sequencing was CD4+ T cells sorted from PBMCs, taken 10 days after the yellow fever booster vaccination. These TCRs come from a man aged 18-30 years who received the YFV17D yellow fever vaccine.

This clonotype was recorded at least ten times. The genes are TRBV20-1 and TRBJ2-5; D may be TRBD2 (6 bases). V dropped 0 bases and J dropped 3 bases, with 14 bases sitting between them. The CDR3 runs to 15 residues. Germline V gene lookup returns CDR1 DFQATT and CDR2 SNEGSKA (reference sequence). CDR3 protein: CSARDFIRGKETQYF. DNA of the CDR3: TGCAGTGCTAGAGATTTCATTCGCGGGAAAGAGACCCAGTACTTC.

This clonotype was detected a few times. The chain couples TRBV5-8 to TRBJ2-5; no clear D gene. Trimming took 0 bases from V and 2 from J, leaving 14 bases between them. The CDR3 runs 16 residues. The germline CDR1 and CDR2 sequences are SGHTS and YDEGEE. As DNA, the CDR3 is TGTGCCAGCAGCTTGGTGATGTTGGCAGAGCAAGAGACCCAGTACTTC. It is translated as CASSLVMLAEQETQYF.

This clonotype showed up many times. The V gene is TRBV6-4, the J gene TRBJ1-5; 7 bases are shared with TRBD1. This CDR3 is built from 12 residues. J was trimmed by 7 bases and V by 10 bases; bases with no gene match: 7. Germline CDR1 is MRHNA and CDR2 is SNTAGT. CDR3 DNA sequence: TGTGCCAACGACAGGGACGGGCAGCCCCAGCATTTT. Translation gives CANDRDGQPQHF.

This clonotype was observed a few times. The gene calls are TRBV6-5 and TRBJ2-3; unclear D gene. The CDR3 is made up of 12 amino acids. Germline CDR1 MNHEY, CDR2 SVGAGI. V was shortened by 8 bases and J by 0 bases, with 6 bases between the two germline ends. The CDR3 sequence: CASVGSTDTQYF. CDR3 nucleotides: TGTGCCAGCGTCGGAAGCACAGATACGCAGTATTTT.

In its sample, this clonotype was seen many times. This rearrangement joins TRBV6-1 to TRBJ1-3; the D gene is possibly TRBD1 (5 bases). The germline V gene has CDR1 MNHNS and CDR2 SASEGT. The length of the CDR3 is 14 residues. V shed 8 bases and J shed 0 bases, with 11 bases lying between them. The CDR3 DNA is TGTGCCAGCGGGGACGCAATCTCTGGAAACACCATATATTTT. Protein sequence: CASGDAISGNTIYF.

This clonotype has a handful of counts. The gene calls are TRBV3-1 and TRBJ1-2; 8 bases line up with TRBD1. Germline V lookup: CDR1 LGHDT, CDR2 YNNKEL (reference sequence). The CDR3 runs 14 residues. The junction had 5 bases not matched to a gene; V was cut back by 1 base and J by 7 bases. The CDR3 bases are TGTGCCAGCAGCCAAGCGGACAGGGCGGGTGGCTACACCTTC. This encodes CASSQADRAGGYTF.

This clonotype has only a few counts. The J gene is TRBJ2-1, the V gene TRBV7-9; D may correspond to TRBD1 or TRBD2 (5 bases each). Germline V gives CDR1 SEHNR, CDR2 FQNEAQ (reference sequence). This CDR3 is built from 13 residues. V gave up 5 bases and J gave up 12 bases, with 17 bases separating them. CDR3 nucleotides: TGTGCCAGCAGCCTGGCATCGGGACGAGTGCAGTTCTTC. Amino acids: CASSLASGRVQFF. Full variable domain (rest looked up from reference TRBV7-9 and TRBJ2-1): DTGVSQNPRHKITKRGQNVTFRCDPISEHNRLYWYRQTLGQGPEFLTYFQNEAQLEKSRLLSDRFSAERPKGSFSTLEIQRTEQGDSAMYLCASSLASGRVQFFGPGTRLTVL.

The chain carries TRBV6-5 and TRBJ2-5; the D gene is possibly TRBD2 (5 bases). V lost 8 bases and J 5 bases, leaving 15 bases between the germline ends. The CDR3 extends over 13 amino acids. The germline CDR1 and CDR2 sequences are MNHEY and SVGAGI. CDR3 in amino acids: CASGPSGGETQYF. For the CDR3, the DNA is TGTGCCAGCGGCCCCAGCGGCGGTGAGACCCAGTACTTC.

The chain joins TRBV19 to TRBJ1-5; 7 bases are shared with TRBD1. Trimming took 4 bases from V and 5 from J; bases not matched to a gene: 8. Looked up from germline, CDR1 is LNHDA and CDR2 is SQIVND (reference sequence). The CDR3 is 15 amino acids. CDR3 DNA sequence: TGTGCCAGTAGTAAGCTAGCCAGGGGGGATCAGCCCCAGCATTTT. Translation: CASSKLARGDQPQHF.

This clonotype has only one observation. V is TRBV20-1 and J is TRBJ1-5; TRBD1 matches at 11 bases. Germline CDR1 DFQATT, CDR2 SNEGSKA (reference sequence). Trimming took 4 bases from V and 7 from J; bases not matched to a gene: 12. The CDR3 has 16 residues. Written as DNA, the CDR3 is TGCAGTGCTATCCTCCCCGGAGGGACAGGGGGACAGCCCCAGCATTTT. It codes for CSAILPGGTGGQPQHF.

This clonotype came up many times. The chain employs TRBV7-8 and TRBJ2-7, with D perhaps TRBD1 (6 bases). Trimming removed 5 bases at V and 3 bases at J, with 11 bases between. The CDR3 is 13 residues long. Germline values: CDR1 SGHVS, CDR2 FQNEAQ. For the CDR3, the DNA is TGTGCCAGCAGCCTGGACAGCCTCTACGAGCAGTACGTC. Translated, it gives CASSLDSLYEQYV.

This clonotype was counted only a few times. This sequence joins TRBV10-1 and TRBJ2-3; possibly TRBD1 for D (6 bases). Per germline, CDR1 WNHNN and CDR2 SYGVQD (reference sequence). The CDR3 is made up of 13 amino acids. Trimming cost V 5 bases and J 6 bases, with 12 bases left between them. DNA for the CDR3: TGCGCCAGCAGTCCCCAAAGGGGGGATACGCAGTATTTT. Protein: CASSPQRGDTQYF.

This clonotype was detected ten times or more. The rearrangement joins TRBV6-5 to TRBJ1-1; 7 bases fit TRBD1. CDR3 length: 12 residues. Germline V gene lookup returns CDR1 MNHEY and CDR2 SVGAGI. V lost 6 bases to trimming and J lost 6 bases; unmatched junction nucleotides: 4. This CDR3 reads CASSRQGAEAFF. The CDR3, as DNA: TGTGCCAGCAGCCGACAGGGCGCTGAAGCTTTCTTT.

This clonotype occurred many times. The chain combines TRBV28 with TRBJ1-5; D perhaps matches TRBD1 (5 bases). V shed 7 bases and J shed 6 bases, with 22 bases lying between them. The CDR3 extends over 16 amino acids. CDR1 MDHEN and CDR2 SYDVKM come from the germline V gene. Written as DNA, the CDR3 is TGTGCCAGCACCCCTATGTTAGAAGGGGTCAGTCAGCCCCAGCATTTT. This codes for CASTPMLEGVSQPQHF.

This clonotype was counted many times. J is TRBJ2-5 and V is TRBV5-1, with D possibly matching TRBD2 (6 bases). V lost 0 bases to trimming and J lost 2 bases, with 8 bases between them. The CDR3 runs 14 residues. The germline CDR1 and CDR2 sequences are SGHRS and YFSETQ. The CDR3 loop reads CASSLAGSQETQYF. In nucleotides, the CDR3 is TGCGCCAGCAGCTTGGCCGGGAGTCAAGAGACCCAGTACTTC.

A few counts support this clonotype. The chain links TRBV11-2 to TRBJ1-5; TRBD1 is a possible D gene (5 bases). The germline gives CDR1 SGHAT, CDR2 FQNNGV. Trimming removed 1 base at V and 7 bases at J, with 17 bases between. This CDR3 has 16 amino acids. CDR3 loop: CASSLVRGSAGQPQHF. In DNA form, the CDR3 reads TGTGCCAGCAGCTTAGTAAGGGGATCCGCGGGACAGCCCCAGCATTTT.

At least ten counts were recorded for this clonotype. CDR3 sequence (DNA): TGTGCCAGCAGCTTGGGCGACAGGGTCCAGCCCCAGCATTTT. It translates to CASSLGDRVQPQHF. This chain links TRBV5-8 with TRBJ1-5; 7 bases are a match to TRBD1. With V trimmed by 0 bases and J by 7 bases, 4 bases remained unmatched. The CDR3 is 14 residues long. Germline V lookup: CDR1 SGHTS, CDR2 YDEGEE.

In its sample, this clonotype was seen a few times. This chain joins TRBV11-2 and TRBJ2-1, with TRBD1 matching 8 bases. The CDR3 extends over 13 amino acids. V was pared by 7 bases and J by 10 bases, with 9 bases of the junction left unmatched. Germline CDR1 is SGHAT and CDR2 is FQNNGV. DNA for the CDR3: TGTGCCAGCACCTACACGACAGGGGACGAGCAGTTCTTC. It translates to CASTYTTGDEQFF.